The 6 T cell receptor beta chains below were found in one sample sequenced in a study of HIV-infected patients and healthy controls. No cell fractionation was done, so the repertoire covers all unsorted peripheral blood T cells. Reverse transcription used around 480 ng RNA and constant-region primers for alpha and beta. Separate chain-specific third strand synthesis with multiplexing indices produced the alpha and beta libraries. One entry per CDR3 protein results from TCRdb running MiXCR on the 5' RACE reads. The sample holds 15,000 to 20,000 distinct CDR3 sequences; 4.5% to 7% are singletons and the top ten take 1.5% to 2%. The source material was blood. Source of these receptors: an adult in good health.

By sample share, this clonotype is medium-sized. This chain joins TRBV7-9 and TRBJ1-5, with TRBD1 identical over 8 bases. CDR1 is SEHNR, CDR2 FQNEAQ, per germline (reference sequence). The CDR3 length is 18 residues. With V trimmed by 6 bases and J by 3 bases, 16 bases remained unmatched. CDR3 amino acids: CASRPKKDRGKANQPQHF. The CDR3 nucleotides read TGTGCCAGCAGACCTAAAAAAGACAGGGGAAAGGCCAATCAGCCCCAGCATTTT. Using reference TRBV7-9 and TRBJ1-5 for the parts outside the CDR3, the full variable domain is DTGVSQNPRHKITKRGQNVTFRCDPISEHNRLYWYRQTLGQGPEFLTYFQNEAQLEKSRLLSDRFSAERPKGSFSTLEIQRTEQGDSAMYLCASRPKKDRGKANQPQHFGDGTRLSIL.

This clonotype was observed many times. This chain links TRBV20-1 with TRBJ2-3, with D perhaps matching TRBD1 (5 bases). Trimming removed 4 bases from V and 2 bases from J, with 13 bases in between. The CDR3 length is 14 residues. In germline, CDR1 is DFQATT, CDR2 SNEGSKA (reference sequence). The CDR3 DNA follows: TGCAGTGCTAAGGACACCCGAAACACAGATACGCAGTATTTT. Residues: CSAKDTRNTDTQYF.

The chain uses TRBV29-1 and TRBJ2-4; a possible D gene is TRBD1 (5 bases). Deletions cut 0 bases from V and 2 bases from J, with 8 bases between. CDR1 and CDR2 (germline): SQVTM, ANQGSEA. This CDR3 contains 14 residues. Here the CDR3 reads CSVEDQGTKNIQYF. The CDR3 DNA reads TGCAGCGTTGAAGATCAGGGAACCAAAAACATTCAGTACTTC.

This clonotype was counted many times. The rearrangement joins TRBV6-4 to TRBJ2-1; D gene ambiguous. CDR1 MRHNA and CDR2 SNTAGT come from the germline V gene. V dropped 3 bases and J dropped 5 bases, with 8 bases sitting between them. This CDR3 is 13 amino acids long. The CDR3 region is CASSESANNEQFF. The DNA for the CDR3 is TGTGCCAGCAGTGAATCAGCGAACAATGAGCAGTTCTTC.

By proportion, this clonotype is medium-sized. The CDR3 here is CSAPRRGGTQYF. DNA of the CDR3: TGCAGTGCTCCCAGGAGGGGGGGGACCCAGTACTTC. The V gene is TRBV20-1, the J gene TRBJ2-5, with D perhaps TRBD2 (7 bases). V lost 5 bases to trimming and J lost 7 bases, with 14 bases between them. The CDR3 is 12 amino acids. Looked up from germline, CDR1 is DFQATT and CDR2 is SNEGSKA (reference sequence).

The chain's CDR3 is CASSLFLAANTEAFF. The CDR3 DNA is TGCGCCAGCAGCTTGTTCTTGGCAGCGAACACTGAAGCTTTCTTT. The chain carries TRBV5-1 and TRBJ1-1; D is undetermined. This CDR3 contains 15 residues. Trimming took off 1 base at V and 1 base at J, with 11 bases between the two ends. Germline CDR1 is SGHRS and CDR2 is YFSETQ.